The 22 T cell receptor beta chains below all came from one sample that was sequenced in a study of T-cell memory formation after mild COVID-19. Each CDR3 protein is one row after TCRdb ran MiXCR on the 5' RACE reads. Altogether approximately 560,000 distinct CDR3 sequences are present, approximately 15% being singletons, with the ten largest covering 8.1%. The specimen sequenced was PBMCs or a T cell subset sorted from them (not recorded which). These receptor sequences come from an adult woman who had mild COVID-19 (a few samples of this study predate the infection). Cell type and time point are not known.

The V call is TRBV7-8, the J call TRBJ2-2, with 8 bases lining up with TRBD2. V lost 1 base, J lost 2 bases, and 6 bases stayed unmatched. This CDR3 is 17 amino acids long. The germline CDR1 and CDR2 sequences are SGHVS and FQNEAQ. The CDR3 loop reads CASSLDPSGRNTGELFF. The CDR3 nucleotides are TGTGCCAGCAGCTTAGACCCTAGCGGGCGAAACACCGGGGAGCTGTTTTTT. Combining the CDR3 with reference TRBV7-8 and TRBJ2-2 gives the whole variable domain GAGVSQSPRYKVAKRGQDVALRCDPISGHVSLFWYQQALGQGPEFLTYFQNEAQLDKSGLPSDRFFAERPEGSVSTLKIQRTQQEDSAVYLCASSLDPSGRNTGELFFGEGSRLTVL.

V and J are TRBV19 and TRBJ1-2; D not resolved. The CDR3 length is 17 residues. The V and J ends lost 4 bases and 0 bases respectively, with 18 bases between them. Germline CDR1 is LNHDA and CDR2 is SQIVND (reference sequence). The CDR3, as DNA: TGTGCCAGTAGTACCACACGTGGGAGGAAAACTAACTATGGCTACACCTTC. Translation: CASSTTRGRKTNYGYTF.

V usage is TRBV19 and J usage is TRBJ1-2; D not resolved. The V and J ends lost 6 bases and 4 bases respectively, with 15 bases between them. Germline V gene sequence: CDR1 LNHDA, CDR2 SQIVND (reference sequence). CDR3 size: 14 residues. CDR3 loop: CASSSEVISYGYTF. The CDR3, as DNA: TGTGCCAGTAGCTCCGAAGTTATAAGCTATGGCTACACCTTC.

In its sample, this clonotype was seen many times. This chain links TRBV12-3 or TRBV12-4 with TRBJ1-1, with a weak D call TRBD1 (5 bases). The CDR3 is 13 amino acids. Trimming removed 2 bases from V and 6 bases from J, with 10 bases in between. Here the CDR3 DNA reads TGTGCCAGCAGTTTACTCGGGGACTCTGAAGCTTTCTTT. Its translation: CASSLLGDSEAFF.

This clonotype has a handful of counts. The chain uses TRBV5-1 and TRBJ2-1; tentatively, D is TRBD2 (5 bases). The CDR3 totals 16 residues. The germline V gene encodes CDR1 SGHRS and CDR2 YFSETQ. V lost 4 bases and J 8 bases, leaving 22 bases between the germline ends. CDR3 residues: CASSLRGSAGMDEQFF. CDR3 DNA sequence: TGCGCCAGCAGCCTTCGCGGGTCCGCGGGTATGGATGAGCAGTTCTTC. Filled out from reference TRBV5-1 and TRBJ2-1, the complete variable domain reads KAGVTQTPRYLIKTRGQQVTLSCSPISGHRSVSWYQQTPGQGLQFLFEYFSETQRNKGNFPGRFSGRQFSNSRSEMNVSTLELGDSALYLCASSLRGSAGMDEQFFGPGTRLTVL.

Only a few counts were recorded for this clonotype. The chain uses TRBV11-2 and TRBJ2-3, with D tentatively TRBD1 (5 bases). V lost 8 bases to trimming and J lost 3 bases, with 9 bases between them. Germline V gene sequence: CDR1 SGHAT, CDR2 FQNNGV. The CDR3 extends over 12 amino acids. CDR3 residues: CASGATTDTQYF. The CDR3 region has the DNA TGTGCCAGCGGGGCTACGACAGATACGCAGTATTTT.

This clonotype was recorded at least ten times. The chain links TRBV7-9 to TRBJ2-5; 13 nucleotides align to TRBD2. The CDR3 loop spans 16 amino acids. With V trimmed by 1 base and J by 1 base, 0 bases remained unmatched. Germline V gives CDR1 SEHNR, CDR2 FQNEAQ (reference sequence). CDR3 nucleotides: TGTGCCAGCAGCTTAGGGACTAGCGGGGGCCAAGAGACCCAGTACTTC. As protein: CASSLGTSGGQETQYF.

Only a few counts were recorded for this clonotype. The chain joins TRBV3-1 to TRBJ1-1; maybe TRBD1 (6 bases). Deletions cut 8 bases from V and 1 base from J, with 17 bases between. CDR3 length: 15 amino acids. The germline V gene has CDR1 LGHDT and CDR2 YNNKEL (reference sequence). In DNA, the CDR3 is TGTGCCAGCGGGGGGCCTATCCCGACGAACACTGAAGCTTTCTTT. Translated: CASGGPIPTNTEAFF.

The V gene is TRBV24-1, the J gene TRBJ1-1, with D unresolved. V lost 4 bases and J 1 base, leaving 9 bases between the germline ends. Germline V lookup: CDR1 KGHDR, CDR2 SFDVKD. This CDR3 contains 14 residues. In DNA form, the CDR3 reads TGTGCCACCAGTGACGACGGGAGGAACACTGAAGCTTTCTTT. Encoded protein: CATSDDGRNTEAFF.

V usage is TRBV7-9 and J usage is TRBJ2-7; D might be TRBD1 or TRBD2, each matching 6 bases. The V end lost 1 base, the J end lost 5 bases, and 15 bases lay between the germline ends. Germline V gene data show CDR1 as SEHNR and CDR2 as FQNEAQ (reference sequence). The CDR3 consists of 15 residues. The CDR3 is CASSLEGFRGHEQYF. The CDR3 coding sequence is TGTGCCAGCAGCTTAGAAGGATTTCGGGGGCACGAGCAGTACTTC.

The chain carries TRBV10-3 and TRBJ2-1, with 9 bases matching TRBD2. The CDR3 runs 14 residues. With 3 bases clipped from V and 7 bases from J, the junction kept 4 bases outside the gene matches. CDR1 is ENHRY and CDR2 is SYGVKD in the germline V gene. The CDR3 protein is CAISDGSGRNEQFF. The CDR3 DNA follows: TGTGCCATCAGTGATGGTAGCGGGAGAAATGAGCAGTTCTTC.

In this sample, this clonotype turned up once. CDR3 bases: TGTGCCTGGAGTACGGGGCAAGACTACGAGCAGTACTTC. It translates to CAWSTGQDYEQYF. V usage is TRBV30 and J usage is TRBJ2-7; D may be TRBD1 or TRBD2 (5 bases each). This CDR3 region has 13 residues. Trimming left V 2 bases short and J 3 bases short, with 11 bases between. Looked up from germline, CDR1 is GTSNPN and CDR2 is SVGIG (reference sequence).

This clonotype has just a few counts. The chain links TRBV6-1 to TRBJ1-5; the match to TRBD1 covers 8 bases. Germline lookup yields CDR1 MNHNS and CDR2 SASEGT. J was trimmed by 0 bases and V by 7 bases; bases with no gene match: 8. The CDR3 is 16 residues long. CDR3 sequence (DNA): TGTGCCAGCATCCAAGGACAGGGTGATAGCAATCAGCCCCAGCATTTT. Its translation is CASIQGQGDSNQPQHF.

This sequence joins TRBV12-3 or TRBV12-4 and TRBJ1-2; 12 bases map to TRBD1. After removal of 2 bases from V and 6 bases from J, the junction contained 7 bases not matched to a gene. The CDR3 is made up of 16 amino acids. The CDR3 sequence is CASSLSTGQGADGYTF. CDR3 DNA sequence: TGTGCCAGCAGTTTATCTACGGGACAGGGGGCGGATGGCTACACCTTC.

This clonotype has only a few counts. The chain couples TRBV4-3 to TRBJ1-4, with D possibly being TRBD1 (6 bases). The V gene lost 1 base and the J gene lost 4 bases, with 10 bases spanning the gap. The CDR3 sequence is 15 residues long. The germline V gene has CDR1 LGHNA and CDR2 YSLEER. CDR3 loop: CASSQGTGSNEKLFF. The CDR3 DNA reads TGCGCCAGCAGCCAAGGAACAGGGAGTAATGAAAAACTGTTTTTT.

This clonotype occurred once. The chain joins TRBV20-1 to TRBJ2-1, with 11 bases fitting TRBD2. The CDR3 has 16 residues. The germline V gene encodes CDR1 DFQATT and CDR2 SNEGSKA (reference sequence). J lost 4 bases, V lost 5 bases, and 10 bases had no gene match. The CDR3, as DNA: TGCAGTGCTGTATTACCGGGACTAGCGGTATACAATGAGCAGTTCTTC. Translating it yields CSAVLPGLAVYNEQFF.

This sequence joins TRBV5-4 and TRBJ2-2; unclear D gene. Trimming removed 2 bases at V and 6 bases at J, with 8 bases between. The CDR3 length is 13 residues. Per germline, CDR1 SGHNT and CDR2 YYREEE (reference sequence). The CDR3 DNA is TGTGCCAGCAGCTTTGACGACCCCGGGGAGCTGTTTTTT. This encodes CASSFDDPGELFF.

A few counts support this clonotype. The chain links TRBV10-2 to TRBJ2-7; 10 positions match TRBD2. This CDR3 region has 15 residues. J was trimmed by 4 bases and V by 3 bases; bases with no gene match: 6. CDR1 and CDR2 (germline): WSHSY, SAAADI. The CDR3 DNA reads TGCGCCAGCAGTGATTTAGCGGGGGGAACTTACGAGCAGTACTTC. Encoded protein: CASSDLAGGTYEQYF.

Only a few counts were recorded for this clonotype. This chain connects TRBV5-5 to TRBJ2-2; no clear D gene. Trimming removed 2 bases from V and 3 bases from J, with 5 bases in between. The CDR3 has 13 residues. Germline lookup yields CDR1 SGHKS and CDR2 YYEKEE (reference sequence). The CDR3 bases are TGTGCCAGCAGCTTTGACGACACCGGGGAGCTGTTTTTT. Residues: CASSFDDTGELFF.

The chain joins TRBV23-1 to TRBJ1-2; 9 bases agree with TRBD1. TRBV23-1 is recorded as an ORF, its role being uncertain. The CDR3 covers 16 residues. After removal of 4 bases from V and 3 bases from J, the junction contained 9 bases not matched to a gene. In DNA, the CDR3 is TGCGCCAGCAGTCCCACTACAGGGGGCGCGGACTATGGCTACACCTTC. Protein product: CASSPTTGGADYGYTF.

The chain is built from TRBV28 and TRBJ2-1; no clear D gene. Trimming took 11 bases from V and 3 from J, leaving 11 bases between them. This CDR3 is 12 amino acids long. Looked up from germline, CDR1 is MDHEN and CDR2 is SYDVKM. CDR3 DNA sequence: TGTGCCGGTGGACCTTACTACAATGAGCAGTTCTTC. Amino acid sequence: CAGGPYYNEQFF.

There are a few counts of this clonotype. The chain links TRBV7-2 to TRBJ2-2; D remains unclear. This CDR3 contains 12 residues. V lost 5 bases, J lost 6 bases, and 7 bases lay in between. The V gene's germline CDR1 is SGHTA and CDR2 FQGNSA. CDR3 region: CASSALPGELFF. Written as DNA, the CDR3 is TGTGCCAGCAGCGCCCTTCCCGGGGAGCTGTTTTTT.